This is a list of T cell receptor beta chains from one sample in a study of response to subunit inactivated influenza vaccine. In TCRdb, the RT-PCR reads were re-called with MiXCR into one record per CDR3 protein. This sample has around 520,000 distinct CDR3 sequences, with about 25% found just once. Sample: CD4+ T cells sorted from PBMCs, taken more than 4 days after vaccination. These receptor sequences come from a man aged 50 or older who received an inactivated influenza vaccine. Both conserved end residues are part of each CDR3. The D gene is left open where the match is weak. Only some rows state a clone size, as once, few, many or a class for expanded clones.

D	size	V	J	length	DNA	CDR3
-	few	TRBV15	TRBJ2-1	18	TGTGCCACCAGCAGAGCCCTACACAGGGTTAGCTCCTACAATGAGCAGTTCTTC	CATSRALHRVSSYNEQFF
TRBD2	many	TRBV20-1	TRBJ2-3	14	TGCAGTGCTCGGACTAGACCAAGCACAGATACGCAGTATTTT	CSARTRPSTDTQYF
-	few	TRBV20-1	TRBJ2-1	15	TGCAGTGCTAGGGATCCTCGTAGCTCCTACAATGAGCAGTTCTTC	CSARDPRSSYNEQFF
-	-	TRBV20-1	TRBJ1-2	15	TGCAGTGCCACCCCCGAGGACGGGGGGCGAAGTGGCTACACCTTC	CSATPEDGGRSGYTF
TRBD2	-	TRBV2	TRBJ2-1	14	TGTGCCAGCAGTGAAGGGGGGGGGTACAATGAGCAGTTCTTC	CASSEGGGYNEQFF
TRBD1	once	TRBV7-8	TRBJ2-7	17	TGTGCCAGCAGCCCTCCCTCCGGGACAGCCCTCTCCTACGAGCAGTACTTC	CASSPPSGTALSYEQYF
TRBD2	-	TRBV5-1	TRBJ2-3	14	TGCGCCAGCAGCCCAACCGGGACTAGCGGAATACAGTATTTT	CASSPTGTSGIQYF
-	few	TRBV7-9	TRBJ2-3	15	TGTGCCAGCAGCTTAGCTCTCCTCATCACAGATACGCAGTATTTT	CASSLALLITDTQYF
TRBD2	few	TRBV3-1	TRBJ2-7	16	TGTGCCAGCAGCCAGATCCGACTAGCGGGGCACTACGAGCAGTACTTC	CASSQIRLAGHYEQYF
-	few	TRBV12-3/TRBV12-4	TRBJ1-2	12	TGTGCCAGCAGTTTTACGGTCGATGGCTACACCTTC	CASSFTVDGYTF
-	-	TRBV28	TRBJ2-7	13	TGTGCCATCGAGACTAGTAGCTCCTACGAGCAGTACTTC	CAIETSSSYEQYF
TRBD2	few	TRBV12-3/TRBV12-4	TRBJ2-1	13	TGTGCCAGTAGCGGGAGGGCCCACAATGAGCAGTTCTTC	CASSGRAHNEQFF
-	-	TRBV6-6	TRBJ2-7	13	TGTGCCAGCAATCCCGGGGGAGGTTACGAGCAGTACTTC	CASNPGGGYEQYF
TRBD2	-	TRBV5-1	TRBJ2-7	15	TGCGCCAGCAGTCGGGAGGTAGACCCGAAGTACGAGCAGTACTTC	CASSREVDPKYEQYF
-	-	TRBV7-2	TRBJ2-2	14	TGTGCCAGCAGCTTCGACAGGAGCCCCGGGGAGCTGTTTTTT	CASSFDRSPGELFF
TRBD2	-	TRBV9	TRBJ2-3	15	TGTGCCAGCAGCGAGACTAGCGGGGACACAGATACGCAGTATTTT	CASSETSGDTDTQYF
-	-	TRBV7-2	TRBJ2-2	16	TGTGCCAGCAGCTTATGGGCCCGAGCGAACACCGGGGAGCTGTTTTTT	CASSLWARANTGELFF
-	many	TRBV7-2	TRBJ1-2	15	TGTGCCAGCAGCGAATTAGCCGGGGGGTCTCACGGCTACACCTTC	CASSELAGGSHGYTF
-	many	TRBV12-3/TRBV12-4	TRBJ2-5	13	TGTGCCAGCAGTTTTTACAGCCAAGAGACCCAGTACTTC	CASSFYSQETQYF
-	-	TRBV7-3	TRBJ2-1	13	TGTGCCAGCAGCTATTCCGGGGGCAATGAGCAGTTCTTC	CASSYSGGNEQFF
TRBD2	-	TRBV2	TRBJ2-1	16	TGTGCCAGCAGTGATTCCGGGAGGGCCGGGAAAAATGAGCAGTTCTTC	CASSDSGRAGKNEQFF
-	-	TRBV28	TRBJ1-1	13	TGTGCCAGCAGTGAAACGGGGCTTCCTGAAGCTTTCTTT	CASSETGLPEAFF
TRBD1	few	TRBV10-3	TRBJ1-4	15	TGTGCCACTACAGGGGGCGTCGCAACTAATGAAAAACTGTTTTTT	CATTGGVATNEKLFF
-	few	TRBV27	TRBJ1-5	14	TGTGCCAGCAGTTTATCAGGGAGAAATCAGCCCCAGCATTTT	CASSLSGRNQPQHF
TRBD1	many	TRBV20-1	TRBJ2-3	14	TGCAGTGCTACCGGGACAGGGAGCGCAGATACGCAGTATTTT	CSATGTGSADTQYF
TRBD2	-	TRBV5-1	TRBJ2-1	18	TGCGCCAGCAGCCAGAACCCCGGGGGGAGGGGCTCCTACAATGAGCAGTTCTTC	CASSQNPGGRGSYNEQFF
TRBD1	-	TRBV4-3	TRBJ2-2	17	TGCGCCAGCAGCCTAAACGGGGGGACAGGGGGAACCGGGGAGCTGTTTTTT	CASSLNGGTGGTGELFF
-	-	TRBV29-1	TRBJ2-5	12	TGCAGCGTTTTTAATTACCTGGAGACCCAGTACTTC	CSVFNYLETQYF
-	-	TRBV18	TRBJ2-4	18	TGTGCCAGCTCACCACCGGGCCGAGCCCTAGGGGCCAAAAACATTCAGTACTTC	CASSPPGRALGAKNIQYF
-	few	TRBV5-5	TRBJ1-1	13	TGTGCCAGCAGCTTGCCAGGGAACACTGAAGCTTTCTTT	CASSLPGNTEAFF
-	few	TRBV5-6	TRBJ1-2	13	TGTGCCAGCAGCTTGCGGGGCAACGGCGGCTACACCTTC	CASSLRGNGGYTF
-	few	TRBV20-1	TRBJ2-1	12	TGCAGTGCTAAATTAGGAAATAGGGAGCAGTTCTTC	CSAKLGNREQFF
TRBD2	-	TRBV11-2	TRBJ2-5	14	TGTGCCAGCAGCGGCGCGGGACTAGCCCAGACCCAGTACTTC	CASSGAGLAQTQYF
-	few	TRBV10-3	TRBJ1-2	14	TGTGCCATCAGAGAGAGGACAGAAAACTATGGCTACACCTTC	CAIRERTENYGYTF
-	-	TRBV9	TRBJ2-7	13	TGTGCCAGCAGCGCGGGAAGGTCGGACGAGCAGTACTTC	CASSAGRSDEQYF
-	few	TRBV20-1	TRBJ2-2	13	TGCAGTGCTAGACGAGGGGGGGTCGGGGAGCTGTTTTTT	CSARRGGVGELFF
-	few	TRBV6-1	TRBJ1-4	14	TGTGCCAGCGGTAGGGGAGGGAGGGAGGAAAAACTGTTTTTT	CASGRGGREEKLFF
TRBD2	many	TRBV28	TRBJ2-7	14	TGTGCCAGCAGTTTTCGACTAGCGTCCTACGAGCAGTACTTC	CASSFRLASYEQYF
-	-	TRBV20-1	TRBJ2-7	14	TGCAGTGCCGCCCGGCCGAACACCATGTACGAGCAGTACTTC	CSAARPNTMYEQYF
TRBD2	few	TRBV13	TRBJ2-3	17	TGTGCCAGCAGCTTAGGCCTAGACGGACTAGCGGGATATACGCAGTATTTT	CASSLGLDGLAGYTQYF
TRBD1	few	TRBV3-1	TRBJ2-2	14	TGTGCCACTGCCGGGACAGCGAACACCGGGGAGCTGTTTTTT	CATAGTANTGELFF
-	many	TRBV4-2	TRBJ2-7	12	TGTGCCAGCAGCCAACCCCCCTACGAGCAGTACTTC	CASSQPPYEQYF
TRBD2	-	TRBV11-2	TRBJ2-7	17	TGTGCCAGCAGCTTCTCCGGGACTAGCGGGGGGGCGTACGGGCAGTACTTC	CASSFSGTSGGAYGQYF
-	few	TRBV12-3/TRBV12-4	TRBJ2-7	15	TGTGCCAGCAGTTTAACCCAAGCAGGTACCTACGAGCAGTACTTC	CASSLTQAGTYEQYF
-	few	TRBV29-1	TRBJ1-2	12	TGCAGCGTTGTATCCAGGGCCTATGGCTACACCTTC	CSVVSRAYGYTF
-	-	TRBV29-1	TRBJ2-1	12	TGCAGCGTTGCCCCCTCGGCCCATGAGCAGTTCTTC	CSVAPSAHEQFF
TRBD1	few	TRBV11-2	TRBJ2-7	17	TGTGCCAGCAGCTCGACCCCGACAGGGGGAAAGACCTACGAGCAGTACTTC	CASSSTPTGGKTYEQYF
TRBD2	-	TRBV29-1	TRBJ2-1	14	TGCAGCGCCCTTAGCGGGAGCTCCTACAATGAGCAGTTCTTC	CSALSGSSYNEQFF
TRBD1	few	TRBV20-1	TRBJ2-7	14	TGCAGTGCCAGGTACGGGACAGGATCCTACGAGCAGTACTTC	CSARYGTGSYEQYF
-	many	TRBV10-2	TRBJ2-7	12	TGCGCCAGCAGCCCAAGGCCGTACGAGCAGTACTTC	CASSPRPYEQYF
-	many	TRBV20-1	TRBJ1-2	15	TGCAGTGCTAGAGGAGGCATCCGATTATCCTATGGCTACACCTTC	CSARGGIRLSYGYTF
-	many	TRBV5-1	TRBJ2-5	12	TGCGCCAGCAGCTTGGGGGAACAGACCCAGTACTTC	CASSLGEQTQYF
-	few	TRBV12-3/TRBV12-4	TRBJ2-3	13	TGTGCCAGCAGTCCTGACTTGGTGGATACGCAGTATTTT	CASSPDLVDTQYF
-	-	TRBV12-3/TRBV12-4	TRBJ1-2	15	TGTGCCAGCAGTTTGGGGCAGGAGACTCACAATGGCTACACCTTC	CASSLGQETHNGYTF
TRBD1	-	TRBV6-5	TRBJ2-7	17	TGTGCCAGCAGTTACTCTCCGGGACAGAGTACCTCCTACGAGCAGTACTTC	CASSYSPGQSTSYEQYF